The entry below describes one TCR beta chain. Its cognate antigen has yet to be identified. No base qualities exist here, and no much larger clone lies one base off it. Spanning cysteine to phenylalanine, the CDR3 consists of 14 amino acids. Kept here is only the CDR3 DNA, which spans 42 bases and is read in frame from base 1. According to the germline V gene, CDR1 reads MDHEN and CDR2 reads SYDVKM. V drops 6 bases and J drops 3 bases, leaving 14 bases in between. The source of the sample is a study of radiotherapy plus CTLA-4 blockade in lung cancer (dated by TCRdb to the late 2010s). With regard to the full study: Among enrolled patients, roughly 18% had an objective response and 30% to 40% reached disease control.

The paper as a whole reports these results and caveats: After treatment with radiotherapy and ipilimumab, TCR clones that originated in tumors expanded in peripheral blood. The strongest predictors of response, as reported, were early dynamic changes in blood T cell clones along with a rise in serum interferon-beta after radiation.

In this study, focal radiation therapy paired with CTLA-4 blockade (ipilimumab) was tested in patients who had chemo-refractory metastatic non-small-cell lung cancer. The library came from the immunoSEQ multiplex PCR assay. Not all clones reach the TCRdb copy of this immuneACCESS table, which keeps in-frame sequences only. Checked studies attribute under half of the gap to unresolved V genes and leave the rest unexplained. This sample comprises under 40,000 clones, 70% of them detected only once. Approximately 3.8% of the sample rests with the top ten. The TCR comes from a human donor with non-small cell lung cancer who had stable disease on radiotherapy plus ipilimumab. The sequence is built from TRBV28 and TRBJ1-1, with a weak D call of TRBD1 (5 bases match). This specimen was peripheral blood, taken from a patient treated with radiotherapy plus ipilimumab. The nucleotides read TGTGCCAGCAGAACCTCCGGGGACTACACTGAAGCTTTCTTT. It specifies CASRTSGDYTEAFF.